One sample yielded the 26 T cell receptor beta chains listed below, sequenced in a study of T-cell memory formation after mild COVID-19. One entry per CDR3 protein, called by TCRdb with MiXCR from the 5' RACE reads. The table records about 110,000 distinct CDR3 sequences, 15% to 20% of them present only once. The specimen was PBMCs or a T cell subset sorted from them (not recorded which). Source of these receptors: a man aged 18 to 29 who had mild COVID-19 (a few samples of this study predate the infection). Cell type and time point are not known.

The V gene is TRBV7-2, the J gene TRBJ2-3; D may be TRBD1 (6 bases). The germline CDR1 and CDR2 sequences are SGHTA and FQGNSA. The CDR3 extends over 14 amino acids. Trimming took off 4 bases at V and 4 bases at J, with 12 bases between the two ends. The CDR3 sequence is CASSSQGQPDTQYF. The CDR3 nucleotides read TGTGCCAGCAGCTCCCAGGGGCAGCCAGATACGCAGTATTTT.

V and J are TRBV9 and TRBJ2-1, with 8 nucleotides matching TRBD2. Germline loops: CDR1 SGDLS, CDR2 YYNGEE. The CDR3 consists of 16 residues. V gave up 3 bases and J gave up 3 bases; unmatched junction bases: 8. The CDR3 is CASSARGRGGYNEQFF. CDR3 coding DNA: TGTGCCAGCAGCGCCAGAGGACGGGGGGGCTACAATGAGCAGTTCTTC.

V usage is TRBV3-1 and J usage is TRBJ2-5; D may be TRBD2 (6 bases). Trimming stripped 7 bases from V and 5 bases from J, with 17 bases between. Germline-derived CDR1 and CDR2 are LGHDT and YNNKEL (reference sequence). The CDR3 is 14 residues long. DNA for the CDR3: TGTGCCAGCACCCCCCGGACGGGAGAGGAGACCCAGTACTTC. Protein sequence: CASTPRTGEETQYF.

The chain employs TRBV11-2 and TRBJ2-2, with 8 bases fitting TRBD2. This CDR3 contains 15 residues. Per germline, CDR1 SGHAT and CDR2 FQNNGV. V gave up 3 bases and J gave up 7 bases; unmatched junction bases: 7. The CDR3 DNA follows: TGTGCCAGCAGCTTTCAGGCGGGGGGAGTCGGGGAGCTGTTTTTT. This gives the protein CASSFQAGGVGELFF.

This clonotype was found once. J is TRBJ2-6 and V is TRBV5-1, with D unclear. The germline V gene encodes CDR1 SGHRS and CDR2 YFSETQ. This CDR3 has 14 residues. Trimming took 3 bases from V and 0 from J, leaving 4 bases between them. This CDR3 is CASSSASGANVLTF. In DNA form, the CDR3 reads TGCGCCAGCAGCTCCGCCTCTGGGGCCAACGTCCTGACTTTC.

V is TRBV20-1 and J is TRBJ2-1, with 10 bases fitting TRBD1. CDR1 is DFQATT, CDR2 SNEGSKA, per germline (reference sequence). V trimming: 7 bases; J trimming: 4 bases; junction bases outside the gene matches: 7. This CDR3 region has 14 residues. This CDR3 reads CSVSTGGGYNEQFF. The CDR3 nucleotides are TGCAGTGTTTCGACAGGGGGCGGGTACAATGAGCAGTTCTTC.

This chain uses TRBV18 with TRBJ2-1; TRBD2 agrees at 8 bases. V shed 2 bases and J 9 bases; nucleotides not matched to a gene: 9. From germline, CDR1 is KGHSH and CDR2 LQKENI. The CDR3 covers 15 residues. CDR3 amino acids: CASSPFAGGEGEQFF. The CDR3 nucleotides are TGTGCCAGCTCACCATTCGCGGGGGGCGAAGGTGAGCAGTTCTTC. The complete variable domain, with remaining parts taken from reference TRBV18 and TRBJ2-1, reads NAGVMQNPRHLVRRRGQEARLRCSPMKGHSHVYWYRQLPEEGLKFMVYLQKENIIDESGMPKERFSAEFPKEGPSILRIQQVVRGDSAAYFCASSPFAGGEGEQFFGPGTRLTVL.

This clonotype was found a few times. In DNA form, the CDR3 reads TGCGCCAGCAGCTTCTCCGGGGCAGGGAGCGGAAACACCATATATTTT. Translating gives CASSFSGAGSGNTIYF. V usage is TRBV5-1 and J usage is TRBJ1-3, with a tentative D call TRBD1 (5 bases). In germline, CDR1 is SGHRS, CDR2 YFSETQ. The CDR3 has 16 residues. The V gene lost 2 bases and the J gene lost 4 bases, with 16 bases spanning the gap.

In its sample, this clonotype was seen a few times. J is TRBJ2-1 and V is TRBV15; the D is unclear. This CDR3 contains 14 residues. Germline assignment: CDR1 LNHNV and CDR2 YYDKDF (reference sequence). V was cut by 0 bases and J by 12 bases, with 15 bases left in between. DNA for the CDR3: TGTGCCACCAGCAGAGATTCGGGCCCGGTCAGGCAGTTCTTC. It yields the protein CATSRDSGPVRQFF.

This chain connects TRBV20-1 to TRBJ2-5; D gene ambiguous. Germline V lookup: CDR1 DFQATT, CDR2 SNEGSKA (reference sequence). Trimming cost V 7 bases and J 1 base, with 13 bases left between them. The CDR3 is 13 residues long. The CDR3 sequence: CSVRRTLQETQYF. The CDR3, as DNA: TGCAGTGTCAGAAGGACCCTCCAAGAGACCCAGTACTTC.

This clonotype was seen at least ten times. The CDR3 region is CASRGRPQVNTGELFF. The DNA of the CDR3 is TGTGCCAGCAGGGGCAGGCCTCAAGTGAACACCGGGGAGCTGTTTTTT. This chain joins TRBV7-2 and TRBJ2-2; D ambiguous. CDR1 is SGHTA, CDR2 FQGNSA, per germline. Trimming left V 6 bases short and J 1 base short, with 15 bases between. This CDR3 spans 16 amino acids.

This clonotype has ten or more counts. The chain recombines TRBV6-2 or TRBV6-3 with TRBJ2-7; D unresolved. Germline CDR1 is MNHEY and CDR2 is SVGEGT. This CDR3 comprises 14 residues. The V gene lost 5 bases and the J gene lost 5 bases, with 16 bases spanning the gap. The CDR3 sequence is CASSHHASSDEQYV. Here the CDR3 DNA reads TGTGCCAGCAGTCACCATGCTAGTTCTGACGAGCAGTACGTC.

There are a few counts of this clonotype. V is TRBV6-2 or TRBV6-3 and J is TRBJ2-5; TRBD1 matches at 9 bases. The V and J ends lost 6 bases and 4 bases, in that order; junction bases with no gene match: 24. CDR1 is MNHEY, CDR2 SVGEGT, per germline. The CDR3 has 20 residues. The CDR3 sequence: CASSRPSQGAEGGEGETQYF. For the CDR3, the DNA is TGTGCCAGCAGCCGTCCCTCACAGGGGGCAGAGGGCGGAGAAGGAGAGACCCAGTACTTC.

This chain uses TRBV10-2 with TRBJ2-3, with TRBD2 identical over 9 bases. The germline gives CDR1 WSHSY, CDR2 SAAADI. V gave up 5 bases and J gave up 1 base; unmatched junction bases: 1. The CDR3 runs to 14 residues. The DNA for the CDR3 is TGCGCCAGCAGTCGACTAGCGGGCACAGATACGCAGTATTTT. The encoded protein is CASSRLAGTDTQYF.

There are many counts of this clonotype. The V call is TRBV12-3 or TRBV12-4, the J call TRBJ2-2, with 8 nucleotides matching TRBD1. Trimming at V came to 5 bases and at J to 6 bases, leaving 14 bases not matched to a gene. The CDR3 covers 17 residues. CDR3 protein: CASSPVIGTGKPGELFF. The DNA of the CDR3 is TGTGCCAGCAGTCCCGTGATCGGGACAGGCAAGCCCGGGGAGCTGTTTTTT.

The chain has TRBV12-3 or TRBV12-4 and TRBJ1-5, with D maybe TRBD1 (5 bases). Trimming took off 1 base at V and 5 bases at J, with 9 bases between the two ends. This CDR3 has 14 residues. The CDR3 coding sequence is TGTGCCAGCAGTTTAGGGCTAGGGGATCAGCCCCAGCATTTT. It translates to CASSLGLGDQPQHF.

This clonotype was seen at least ten times. The chain links TRBV5-1 to TRBJ2-5; 8 bases line up with TRBD2. The V segment lost 2 bases and the J segment 5 bases; nucleotides outside the gene matches: 8. The CDR3 consists of 15 residues. Germline-derived CDR1 and CDR2 are SGHRS and YFSETQ. CDR3 protein: CASSFTGLEAETQYF. The CDR3 bases are TGCGCCAGCAGCTTCACGGGACTAGAGGCCGAGACCCAGTACTTC.

The CDR3 DNA sequence: TGTGCCAGCAGCTTGGAGGGTTGGGGGACGACCTACAATGAGCAGTTCTTC. Protein: CASSLEGWGTTYNEQFF. The rearrangement joins TRBV5-4 to TRBJ2-1; D may correspond to TRBD1 or TRBD2 (5 bases each). Germline assignment: CDR1 SGHNT and CDR2 YYREEE (reference sequence). Trimming removed 0 bases from V and 2 bases from J, with 15 bases in between. The CDR3 length is 17 residues.

V and J are TRBV9 and TRBJ1-4; unclear D gene. Germline values: CDR1 SGDLS, CDR2 YYNGEE. There are 15 residues in the CDR3. Trimming left V 0 bases short and J 8 bases short, with 14 bases between. DNA of the CDR3: TGTGCCAGCAGCGTAGGAACGGGGTCGCGGGAAAAACTGTTTTTT. Translating it yields CASSVGTGSREKLFF.

This chain uses TRBV5-1 with TRBJ2-3; 9 nucleotides align to TRBD2. This CDR3 has 15 residues. The germline V gene encodes CDR1 SGHRS and CDR2 YFSETQ. The junction had 12 bases not matched to a gene; V was cut back by 7 bases and J by 6 bases. CDR3 protein: CASQTPVAGADTQYF. In nucleotides, the CDR3 is TGCGCCAGCCAAACACCGGTAGCGGGGGCGGATACGCAGTATTTT. Full variable domain (remainder filled in from reference TRBV5-1 and TRBJ2-3): KAGVTQTPRYLIKTRGQQVTLSCSPISGHRSVSWYQQTPGQGLQFLFEYFSETQRNKGNFPGRFSGRQFSNSRSEMNVSTLELGDSALYLCASQTPVAGADTQYFGPGTRLTVL.

The gene calls are TRBV10-2 and TRBJ2-1; D not certain. CDR1 and CDR2 (germline): WSHSY, SAAADI. Trimming stripped 6 bases from V and 4 bases from J, with 10 bases between. This CDR3 region has 13 residues. The CDR3 DNA sequence: TGCGCCAGCAGAGACGGCAGATACAATGAGCAGTTCTTC. Its translation is CASRDGRYNEQFF.

The V gene is TRBV12-3 or TRBV12-4, the J gene TRBJ2-7; D gene uncertain. CDR3 length: 12 residues. V was shortened by 3 bases and J by 3 bases, with 6 bases between the two germline ends. CDR3 protein: CASSLDVYEQYF. The CDR3 nucleotides are TGTGCCAGCAGTTTGGATGTCTACGAGCAGTACTTC.

The chain employs TRBV7-9 and TRBJ1-2; 9 positions match TRBD1. The CDR3 is made up of 13 amino acids. The ends lost 5 bases at V and 6 bases at J; junction bases unmatched: 4. Germline lookup yields CDR1 SEHNR and CDR2 FQNEAQ (reference sequence). Written as DNA, the CDR3 is TGTGCCAGCAGCCCTTGGACAGGGGATGGCTACACCTTC. Its translation: CASSPWTGDGYTF.

V and J are TRBV6-5 and TRBJ1-2; 7 bases align to TRBD1. CDR1 is MNHEY and CDR2 is SVGAGI in the germline V gene. This CDR3 region has 13 residues. V lost 6 bases and J lost 4; bases outside the gene matches: 5. The CDR3 is CASSPGGSYGYTF. CDR3 in DNA: TGTGCCAGCAGCCCAGGGGGGAGCTATGGCTACACCTTC.

The gene calls are TRBV11-2 and TRBJ1-3; 8 bases agree with TRBD1. The germline CDR1 and CDR2 sequences are SGHAT and FQNNGV. The CDR3 runs 14 residues. Losses at the gene ends were 4 bases for V and 4 bases for J; bases not matched to a gene: 3. The CDR3 reads CASSSGQGGNTIYF. CDR3 in DNA: TGTGCCAGCAGCTCTGGACAGGGCGGAAACACCATATATTTT.

This chain uses TRBV28 with TRBJ2-3; D uncertain. This CDR3 has 15 amino acids. Germline CDR1 MDHEN, CDR2 SYDVKM. The V end was cut by 7 bases, the J end by 1 base, with 15 bases between. This CDR3 reads CASKVGFVGTDTQYF. CDR3 bases: TGTGCCAGCAAAGTCGGGTTTGTGGGCACAGATACGCAGTATTTT.